This passage covers 28 T cell receptor beta chains from one sample sequenced in a study of T cells in localized non-small cell lung cancer. Data came from immunoSEQ multiplex PCR; TCRdb stores just in-frame clones and leaves some out. The sample contains about 53,000 clones, roughly 88% of which appear only once. The sequencing used peripheral blood mononuclear cells, collected before any cancer treatment. Receptors were obtained from a man aged 35-69 years with stage III lung adenocarcinoma.

This sequence joins TRBV7-2 and TRBJ1-2; possibly TRBD1 for D (5 bases). V was clipped by 5 bases and J by 0 bases, with 13 bases between them. Germline values: CDR1 SGHTA, CDR2 FQGNSA. This CDR3 has 15 residues. The CDR3 here is CASSLPAGTNYGYTF. For the CDR3, the DNA is TGTGCCAGCAGCCTCCCCGCAGGGACTAACTATGGCTACACCTTC.

V usage is TRBV28 and J usage is TRBJ1-2; D gene uncertain. CDR1 and CDR2 from the germline V gene are MDHEN and SYDVKM. V lost 4 bases to trimming and J lost 4 bases, with 7 bases between them. This CDR3 spans 12 amino acids. CDR3 DNA sequence: TGTGCCAGCAGTTCCAATTCCTATGGCTACACCTTC. It specifies CASSSNSYGYTF.

The CDR3 nucleotides read TGTGCCAGTAGTACCGTAACGACAGGGGGGGGCACAGATACGCAGTATTTT. This encodes CASSTVTTGGGTDTQYF. The chain uses TRBV19 and TRBJ2-3; 9 bases are a match to TRBD1. Germline V CDR1 and CDR2: LNHDA, SQIVND (reference sequence). The trim removed 4 bases at V and 1 base at J, leaving 9 bases unmatched. The CDR3 has 17 residues. Full variable domain (rest looked up from reference TRBV19 and TRBJ2-3): DGGITQSPKYLFRKEGQNVTLSCEQNLNHDAMYWYRQDPGQGLRLIYYSQIVNDFQKGDIAEGYSVSREKKESFPLTVTSAQKNPTAFYLCASSTVTTGGGTDTQYFGPGTRLTVL.

The chain links TRBV12-5 to TRBJ2-7, with D possibly matching TRBD2 (6 bases). This CDR3 has 11 residues. Looked up from germline, CDR1 is LGHNT and CDR2 is FRNRAP. V was pared by 7 bases and J by 3 bases, with 7 bases between. CDR3 loop: CASVGGYEQYF. The DNA of the CDR3 is TGTGCTAGTGTCGGGGGCTACGAGCAGTACTTC.

This clone was seen more than once but under ten times. The chain employs TRBV4-2 and TRBJ1-1; maybe TRBD1 (5 bases). The CDR3 runs 16 residues. The germline gives CDR1 LGHNA, CDR2 YNFKEQ. Trimming removed 2 bases from V and 4 bases from J, with 17 bases in between. The CDR3 nucleotides read TGTGCCAGCAGCCAAAGCGGGGCAGGGTCAGGCACTGAAGCTTTCTTT. This translates into CASSQSGAGSGTEAFF.

The rearrangement uses TRBV5-1 and TRBJ1-1; 8 bases are shared with TRBD1. Trimming took 2 bases from V and 0 from J; bases not matched to a gene: 6. Per the germline V gene, CDR1 is SGHRS and CDR2 is YFSETQ. This CDR3 has 16 amino acids. The CDR3 coding sequence is TGCGCCAGCAGCTTCGGGGACAGGCCCTTGAACACTGAAGCTTTCTTT. Translating gives CASSFGDRPLNTEAFF.

This chain uses TRBV7-9 with TRBJ2-1; 11 nucleotides match TRBD2. In germline, CDR1 is SEHNR, CDR2 FQNEAQ (reference sequence). V dropped 7 bases and J dropped 6; count of bases not matched to a gene: 5. This CDR3 has 14 amino acids. The chain's CDR3 is CASIELAGGNEQFF. CDR3 sequence (DNA): TGTGCCAGCATTGAGCTAGCGGGGGGCAATGAGCAGTTCTTC.

The sample holds a few counts of this clone. V is TRBV5-6 and J is TRBJ2-7; weak D call: TRBD1 (5 bases). Looked up from germline, CDR1 is SGHDT and CDR2 is YYEEEE. V lost 6 bases, J lost 1 base, and 14 bases lay in between. The CDR3 spans 14 residues. CDR3 DNA sequence: TGTGCCAGCATCCGTCTGACAGATTCCTACGAGCAGTACTTC. Protein product: CASIRLTDSYEQYF.

The chain carries TRBV18 and TRBJ1-5, with D possibly matching TRBD1 (5 bases). CDR1 and CDR2 (germline): KGHSH, LQKENI. This CDR3 comprises 15 residues. Trimming shortened V by 5 bases and J by 2 bases, and 13 bases separated the two germline ends. The CDR3 reads CASSSRDSGNQPQHF. In DNA, the CDR3 is TGTGCCAGCTCATCCAGGGATAGCGGCAATCAGCCCCAGCATTTT.

The chain combines TRBV7-9 with TRBJ2-3, with TRBD2 as a possible D gene (5 bases). Trimming took 5 bases from V and 4 from J, leaving 10 bases between them. This CDR3 spans 13 amino acids. The germline V gene has CDR1 SEHNR and CDR2 FQNEAQ (reference sequence). The CDR3 sequence is CASSPDYSDTQYF. The CDR3 DNA reads TGTGCCAGCAGCCCAGACTATTCAGATACGCAGTATTTT.

The CDR3 bases are TGCGCCAGCAGCCAAGAAATCGTCCGCGAGCAGTACTTC. This encodes CASSQEIVREQYF. The V gene is TRBV4-3, the J gene TRBJ2-7, with D unclear. This CDR3 comprises 13 residues. CDR1 and CDR2 from the germline V gene are LGHNA and YSLEER. V was cut by 0 bases and J by 6 bases, with 9 bases left in between.

The chain links TRBV19 to TRBJ1-1; maybe TRBD1 (5 bases). This CDR3 is built from 13 residues. V was trimmed by 3 bases and J by 7 bases, leaving 12 bases between them. Per the germline V gene, CDR1 is LNHDA and CDR2 is SQIVND (reference sequence). The DNA for the CDR3 is TGTGCCAGTAGTATTGGGGGTACGGTTGAAGCTTTCTTT. It yields the protein CASSIGGTVEAFF.

This clone came up once. The rearrangement links TRBV5-8 to TRBJ1-3; D gene unclear. The CDR3 runs to 14 residues. V was trimmed by 2 bases and J by 3 bases, leaving 9 bases between them. Per the germline V gene, CDR1 is SGHTS and CDR2 is YDEGEE. The CDR3: CASSFKTVGNTIYF. The CDR3 bases are TGTGCCAGCAGCTTTAAGACCGTTGGAAACACCATATATTTT.

This rearrangement joins TRBV19 to TRBJ2-5, with unresolved D. The CDR3 is made up of 14 amino acids. Between the trimmed V and J ends, which lost 0 bases and 1 base, there was a span of 6 bases. Germline lookup yields CDR1 LNHDA and CDR2 SQIVND (reference sequence). The CDR3 region has the DNA TGTGCCAGTAGTATAGATAGGGCCCAAGAGACCCAGTACTTC. Translated: CASSIDRAQETQYF.

The rearrangement links TRBV5-1 to TRBJ1-4; TRBD1 agrees at 9 bases. Germline V gene lookup returns CDR1 SGHRS and CDR2 YFSETQ. The V and J ends lost 3 bases and 6 bases, in that order; junction bases with no gene match: 6. CDR3 length: 15 residues. This CDR3 reads CASSSGQGHDEKLFF. CDR3 sequence (DNA): TGCGCCAGCAGCTCCGGACAGGGGCATGATGAAAAACTGTTTTTT.

V and J are TRBV7-2 and TRBJ2-5; 9 bases match TRBD1. Germline CDR1 and CDR2: SGHTA and FQGNSA. The V gene end was trimmed by 3 bases and the J gene end by 2 bases; junction bases not matched to a gene: 4. The CDR3 covers 15 residues. The CDR3 region has the DNA TGTGCCAGCAGCTTTCGCGGACAGGGGCAAGAGACCCAGTACTTC. It codes for CASSFRGQGQETQYF.

This chain uses TRBV9 with TRBJ1-1, with TRBD1 matching over 9 bases. The length of the CDR3 is 16 residues. The V segment lost 4 bases and the J segment 5 bases; nucleotides outside the gene matches: 12. Germline values: CDR1 SGDLS, CDR2 YYNGEE. The CDR3 is CASSPTQGARWTEAFF. CDR3 nucleotide sequence: TGTGCCAGCAGCCCTACACAGGGGGCGCGATGGACTGAAGCTTTCTTT.

This chain links TRBV5-1 with TRBJ1-2, with D tentatively TRBD1 (6 bases). The length of the CDR3 is 15 residues. V lost 3 bases, J lost 3 bases, and 15 bases lay in between. Germline loops: CDR1 SGHRS, CDR2 YFSETQ. The CDR3 reads CASSSGQPADYGYTF. CDR3 nucleotide sequence: TGCGCCAGCAGCTCCGGACAGCCCGCCGACTATGGCTACACCTTC.

V gene TRBV4-3 combines with J gene TRBJ1-1; unclear D gene. Germline V lookup: CDR1 LGHNA, CDR2 YSLEER. This CDR3 region has 16 residues. Trimming removed 1 base from V and 3 bases from J, with 15 bases in between. In nucleotides, the CDR3 is TGCGCCAGCAGCCAAGGGGTGACATGGGAGGACACTGAAGCTTTCTTT. It specifies CASSQGVTWEDTEAFF.

This clone occurred once. Its ends do not fully match the called genes, so a read error is possible. The chain is built from TRBV25-1 and TRBJ2-2; D perhaps matches TRBD1 (5 bases). CDR1 is MGHDK and CDR2 is SYGVNS in the germline V gene. The CDR3 has 17 residues. The CDR3 nucleotides read TGTGCCAGCGGTGAATTAGATGGCAGGGAGAACACCGGGGAGCTGTTTTTT. Translated: CASGELDGRENTGELFF.

This clone was recorded once. V gene TRBV2 combines with J gene TRBJ1-2; TRBD1 matches at 9 bases. V dropped 2 bases and J dropped 4; count of bases not matched to a gene: 8. The CDR3 sequence is 16 residues long. CDR1 SNHLY and CDR2 FYNNEI come from the germline V gene. The CDR3 DNA follows: TGTGCCAGCAGTGAACCGGGACAGGGACCCAGCTATGGCTACACCTTC. It translates to CASSEPGQGPSYGYTF.

This rearrangement joins TRBV10-1 to TRBJ2-3; possibly TRBD2 for D (5 bases). The CDR3 sequence is 12 residues long. V lost 3 bases to trimming and J lost 6 bases, with 7 bases between them. The germline V gene encodes CDR1 WNHNN and CDR2 SYGVQD (reference sequence). In DNA, the CDR3 is TGCGCCAGCAGTGATATAGCGGATACGCAGTATTTT. Its translation is CASSDIADTQYF.

This clone has more than one count but fewer than ten. The V gene is TRBV19, the J gene TRBJ1-2; possible D gene TRBD1, 5 bases. Between the trimmed V and J ends, which lost 5 bases and 2 bases, there was a span of 9 bases. Germline V CDR1 and CDR2: LNHDA, SQIVND (reference sequence). CDR3 length: 13 amino acids. The CDR3 DNA follows: TGTGCCAGTAGTGCCGGGGGGAACTATGGCTACACCTTC. This encodes CASSAGGNYGYTF.

The chain has TRBV4-3 and TRBJ2-2; no reliable D call. The V gene's germline CDR1 is LGHNA and CDR2 YSLEER. Trimming cost V 3 bases and J 6 bases, with 14 bases left between them. The CDR3 consists of 15 residues. As DNA, the CDR3 is TGCGCCAGCAGCCAGGCTACGATGGGCCCCGGGGAGCTGTTTTTT. Translation gives CASSQATMGPGELFF.

This chain uses TRBV5-6 with TRBJ2-7; D is uncertain. CDR1 is SGHDT, CDR2 YYEEEE, per germline. V was cut by 1 base and J by 4 bases, with 18 bases left in between. The CDR3 sequence is 16 residues long. CDR3 sequence: CASSLSWSTEVYEQYF. In nucleotides, the CDR3 is TGTGCCAGCAGCTTGTCTTGGTCAACCGAGGTGTACGAGCAGTACTTC. The full variable domain, completed using reference TRBV5-6 and TRBJ2-7, is DAGVTQSPTHLIKTRGQQVTLRCSPKSGHDTVSWYQQALGQGPQFIFQYYEEEERQRGNFPDRFSGHQFPNYSSELNVNALLLGDSALYLCASSLSWSTEVYEQYFGPGTRLTVT.

This chain uses TRBV7-9 with TRBJ1-2; the D gene is possibly TRBD1 (6 bases). Germline loops: CDR1 SEHNR, CDR2 FQNEAQ (reference sequence). Trimming pared 3 bases from V and 3 bases from J, leaving 20 bases between. This CDR3 contains 17 residues. The DNA for the CDR3 is TGTGCCAGCAGCTTTCATCCCGGGACACATCAATACTATGGCTACACCTTC. It translates to CASSFHPGTHQYYGYTF.

CDR3 sequence: CASSLDYTAEAFF. The CDR3 coding sequence is TGTGCCAGCAGCTTAGACTATACAGCTGAAGCTTTCTTT. The V gene is TRBV11-2, the J gene TRBJ1-1; D remains unclear. V lost 0 bases to trimming and J lost 6 bases, with 8 bases between them. This CDR3 is 13 amino acids long. Germline V gene data show CDR1 as SGHAT and CDR2 as FQNNGV.

The V gene is TRBV29-1, the J gene TRBJ2-1; the D gene is possibly TRBD1 (5 bases). V lost 2 bases and J lost 6, with 11 bases in between. The CDR3 runs to 13 residues. Germline CDR1 and CDR2: SQVTM and ANQGSEA. CDR3 protein: CSVELTVLNEQFF. The CDR3 bases are TGCAGCGTTGAATTGACAGTACTCAATGAGCAGTTCTTC.